This T cell receptor (beta chain) appears in the sequencing data of a study of OX40 agonist ivuxolimab in advanced cancers. Turning to the overall study: Ivuxolimab was an agonistic, fully human IgG2 monoclonal antibody directed against OX40 (CD134), a costimulatory receptor. Three dose-escalation patients achieved partial responses, one with hepatocellular carcinoma and two with cutaneous melanoma. The paper covers the monotherapy dose-escalation part of the phase I ivuxolimab trial, which included N of about 50 patients. Among the 50 to 55 dose-escalation patients, around 20 had hepatocellular carcinoma, about 15 melanoma, 9 renal cell carcinoma and 9 head and neck cancer. Prior anti-PD-1, anti-PD-L1 or anti-CTLA-4 therapy was permitted, and approximately 41% of dose-escalation patients had received checkpoint inhibitors. Intravenous ivuxolimab was administered to patients every 2 weeks at six dose levels: 0.01, 0.1, 0.3, 1.5, 3 and 10 mg/kg. Peripheral TCRbeta sequencing aimed to test whether ivuxolimab altered TCR sequence diversity and caused clonal T-cell expansion. A male proportion of around 83% and a mean age of approximately 61 years, ranging from 23 to 79, were recorded for the dose-escalation cohort. Study-level results and caveats: After ivuxolimab, more expanded clones were found on average in CD8+ T cells than in CD4+ T cells. Which antigens the clonally expanded peripheral T cells were specific for was not determined. In the 0.1-3.0 mg/kg groups, partial responders had among the lowest normalized peripheral clonal expansion, particularly in CD8+ T cells. At doses of 0.1 to 3.0 mg/kg, clonal expansion of both CD4+ and CD8+ T cells in blood was seen between baseline and week 6. Low levels of normalized T-cell clonal expansion were also shown by some nonresponding patients.

Patients with autoimmune disease history or receiving systemic immunosuppression were excluded from the trial. In every dose cohort, peripheral blood was drawn for TCR sequencing at baseline, cycle 4 day 1, and cycle 7 day 1. Samples came from an open-label, multicenter, first-in-human phase I dose-escalation trial of ivuxolimab. Adults with locally advanced or metastatic melanoma, renal cell carcinoma, hepatocellular carcinoma or head and neck squamous cell carcinoma were enrolled in the trial. Before TCR sequencing, CD4+ T cells and CD8+ T cells were sorted from peripheral blood as separate populations. Remarks on this clone: Its antigen remains undetermined. Nothing much larger sits one base from this clone, and base qualities are not available.

Genomic DNA was extracted from sorted cells for sequencing of the TCRbeta CDR3 region. TCRbeta CDR3 regions were sequenced using the immunoSEQ Assay. TCRdb retrieved this table from immuneACCESS and kept in-frame rearrangements only. Not all clones are present; in checked studies, unresolved V genes account for under half, and no reason is known for the remainder. The sample records 70,000 to 95,000 clones, just over 85% of which are singletons. The top ten clonotypes cover around 2.7% of the sample. The receptor comes from an adult with an advanced solid tumor such as melanoma, head and neck, liver or kidney cancer. This material consisted of CD4+ or CD8+ T cells sorted from blood, taken in a trial of the OX40 agonist ivuxolimab.

The DNA sequence is TGTGCCAGCAGTTTCCTTTCGGGGGGGTACACCGGGGAGCTGTTTTTT. Its protein reads: CASSFLSGGYTGELFF. The chain employs TRBV6-5 and TRBJ2-2; 8 bases in between match TRBD2. As encoded in the germline V gene, CDR1 is MNHEY while CDR2 is SVGAGI. The CDR3 numbers 16 residues from cysteine through phenylalanine. Just the 48-base CDR3 DNA is kept, in frame starting at base 1. For this chain, trimming is 4 bases at the V end and 3 bases at the J end, and the number of junction bases without a gene match is 7.